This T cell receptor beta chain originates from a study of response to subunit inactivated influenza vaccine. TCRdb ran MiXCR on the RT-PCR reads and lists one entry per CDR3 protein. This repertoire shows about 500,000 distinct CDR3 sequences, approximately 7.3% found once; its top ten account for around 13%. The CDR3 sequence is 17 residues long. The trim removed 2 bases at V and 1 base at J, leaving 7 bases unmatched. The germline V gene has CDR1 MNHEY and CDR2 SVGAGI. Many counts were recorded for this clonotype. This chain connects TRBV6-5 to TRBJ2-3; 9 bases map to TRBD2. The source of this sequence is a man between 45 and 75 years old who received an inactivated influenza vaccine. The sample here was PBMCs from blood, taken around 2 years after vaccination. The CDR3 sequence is CASSYSFSGGRTDTQYF. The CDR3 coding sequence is TGTGCCAGCAGTTACAGTTTTAGCGGGGGCCGCACAGATACGCAGTATTTT.